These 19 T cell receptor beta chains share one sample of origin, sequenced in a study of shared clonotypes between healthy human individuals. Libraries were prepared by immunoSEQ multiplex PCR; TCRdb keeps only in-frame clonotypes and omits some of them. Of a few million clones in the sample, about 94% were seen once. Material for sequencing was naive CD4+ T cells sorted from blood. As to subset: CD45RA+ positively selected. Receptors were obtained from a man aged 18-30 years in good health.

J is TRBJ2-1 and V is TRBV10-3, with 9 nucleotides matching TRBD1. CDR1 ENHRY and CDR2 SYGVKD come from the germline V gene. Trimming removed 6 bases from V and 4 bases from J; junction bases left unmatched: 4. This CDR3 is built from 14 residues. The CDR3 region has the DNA TGTGCCATCAGAGCCGGGACAGGGTACAATGAGCAGTTCTTC. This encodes CAIRAGTGYNEQFF.

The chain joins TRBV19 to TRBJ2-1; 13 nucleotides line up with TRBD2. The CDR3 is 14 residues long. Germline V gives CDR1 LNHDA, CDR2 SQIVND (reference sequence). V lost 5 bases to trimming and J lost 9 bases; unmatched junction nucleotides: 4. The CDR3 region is CASSGLAGEGEQFF. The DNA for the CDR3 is TGTGCCAGTAGTGGACTAGCGGGAGAGGGTGAGCAGTTCTTC.

The CDR3 here is CASSEYGGEKTQYF. In DNA, the CDR3 is TGTGCCAGCAGTGAATACGGGGGCGAAAAGACCCAGTACTTC. This chain joins TRBV25-1 and TRBJ2-5; D could derive from TRBD1 or TRBD2 (6 bases each). CDR3 length: 14 amino acids. V was clipped by 0 bases and J by 6 bases, with 11 bases between them. The germline gives CDR1 MGHDK, CDR2 SYGVNS. Filled out from reference TRBV25-1 and TRBJ2-5, the complete variable domain reads EADIYQTPRYLVIGTGKKITLECSQTMGHDKMYWYQQDPGMELHLIHYSYGVNSTEKGDLSSESTVSRIRTEHFPLTLESARPSHTSQYLCASSEYGGEKTQYFGPGTRLLVL.

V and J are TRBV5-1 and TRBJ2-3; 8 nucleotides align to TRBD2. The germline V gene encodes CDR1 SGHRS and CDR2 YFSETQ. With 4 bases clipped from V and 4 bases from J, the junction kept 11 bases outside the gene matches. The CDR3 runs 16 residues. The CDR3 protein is CASSPLLAEGSDTQYF. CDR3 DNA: TGCGCCAGCAGCCCCTTACTAGCGGAGGGTTCAGATACGCAGTATTTT.

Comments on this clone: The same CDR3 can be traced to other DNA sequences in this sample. CDR3: CASSLTLNTEAFF. DNA of the CDR3: TGCGCCAGCAGCCTGACATTGAACACTGAAGCTTTCTTT. The chain couples TRBV5-1 to TRBJ1-1, with D hard to call. The CDR3 loop spans 13 amino acids. Germline V gene sequence: CDR1 SGHRS, CDR2 YFSETQ. V was pared by 4 bases and J by 0 bases, with 7 bases between. The full variable domain, rest sourced from reference TRBV5-1 and TRBJ1-1, is KAGVTQTPRYLIKTRGQQVTLSCSPISGHRSVSWYQQTPGQGLQFLFEYFSETQRNKGNFPGRFSGRQFSNSRSEMNVSTLELGDSALYLCASSLTLNTEAFFGQGTRLTVV.

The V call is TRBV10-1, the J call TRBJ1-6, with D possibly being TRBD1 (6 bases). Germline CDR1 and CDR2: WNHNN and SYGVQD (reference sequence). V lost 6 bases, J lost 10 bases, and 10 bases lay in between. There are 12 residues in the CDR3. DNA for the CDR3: TGCGCCAGCAGCCCAGGGGACTCACCCCTCCACTTT. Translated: CASSPGDSPLHF.

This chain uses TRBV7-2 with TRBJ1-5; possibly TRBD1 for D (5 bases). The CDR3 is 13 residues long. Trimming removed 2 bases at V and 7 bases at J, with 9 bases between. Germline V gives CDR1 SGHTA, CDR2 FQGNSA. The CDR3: CASSLPGDQPQHF. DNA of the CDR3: TGTGCCAGCAGCTTACCCGGGGACCAGCCCCAGCATTTT.

The CDR3 DNA sequence: TGTGCCAGCTCACCAGGTCGGAGGGGGGTGGGGCACTACGAGCAGTACTTC. Translation: CASSPGRRGVGHYEQYF. The chain links TRBV18 to TRBJ2-7; D tentatively reads TRBD1 or TRBD2 (6 bases each). The CDR3 runs to 17 residues. Trimming took off 2 bases at V and 3 bases at J, with 20 bases between the two ends. Germline V gene sequence: CDR1 KGHSH, CDR2 LQKENI.

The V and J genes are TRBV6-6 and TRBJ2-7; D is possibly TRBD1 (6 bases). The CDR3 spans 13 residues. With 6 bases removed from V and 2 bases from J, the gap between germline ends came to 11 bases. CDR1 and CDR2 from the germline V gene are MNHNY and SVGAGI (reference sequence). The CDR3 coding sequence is TGTGCCAGCAGGTTACAGGGTACCTACGAGCAGTACTTC. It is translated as CASRLQGTYEQYF.

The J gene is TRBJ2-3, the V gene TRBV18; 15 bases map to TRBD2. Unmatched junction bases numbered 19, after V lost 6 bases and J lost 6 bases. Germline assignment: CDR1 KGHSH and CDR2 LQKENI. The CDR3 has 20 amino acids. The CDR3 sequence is CASSRRQFGLAGGPGDTQYF. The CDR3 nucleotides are TGTGCCAGCTCGCGAAGACAGTTTGGACTAGCGGGAGGGCCCGGGGATACGCAGTATTTT. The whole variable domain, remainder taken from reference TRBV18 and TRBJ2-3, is NAGVMQNPRHLVRRRGQEARLRCSPMKGHSHVYWYRQLPEEGLKFMVYLQKENIIDESGMPKERFSAEFPKEGPSILRIQQVVRGDSAAYFCASSRRQFGLAGGPGDTQYFGPGTRLTVL.

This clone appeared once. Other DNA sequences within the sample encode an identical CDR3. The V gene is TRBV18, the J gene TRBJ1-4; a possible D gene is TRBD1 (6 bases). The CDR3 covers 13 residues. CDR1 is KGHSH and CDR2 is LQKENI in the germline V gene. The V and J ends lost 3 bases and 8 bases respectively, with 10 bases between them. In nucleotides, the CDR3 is TGTGCCAGCTCACCCAGGGGCGGGGAAAAACTGTTTTTT. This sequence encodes CASSPRGGEKLFF.

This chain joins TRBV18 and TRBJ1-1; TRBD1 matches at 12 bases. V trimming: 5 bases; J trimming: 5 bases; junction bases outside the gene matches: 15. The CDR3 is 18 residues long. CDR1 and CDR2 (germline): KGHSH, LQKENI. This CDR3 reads CASSVLTGTGGKGTEAFF. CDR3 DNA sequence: TGTGCCAGCTCAGTACTTACCGGGACAGGGGGCAAGGGAACTGAAGCTTTCTTT.

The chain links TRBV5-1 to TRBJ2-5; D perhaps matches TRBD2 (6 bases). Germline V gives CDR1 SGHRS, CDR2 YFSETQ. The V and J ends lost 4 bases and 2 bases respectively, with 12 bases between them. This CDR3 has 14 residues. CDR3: CASSGAGTQETQYF. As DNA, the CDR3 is TGCGCCAGCAGCGGGGCCGGGACTCAAGAGACCCAGTACTTC.

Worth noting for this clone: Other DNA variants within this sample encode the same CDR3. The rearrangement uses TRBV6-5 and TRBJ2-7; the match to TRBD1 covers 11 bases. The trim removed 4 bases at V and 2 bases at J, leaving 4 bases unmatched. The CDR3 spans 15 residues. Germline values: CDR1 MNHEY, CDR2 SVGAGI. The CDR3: CASSFRDRGTYEQYF. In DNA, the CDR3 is TGTGCCAGCAGTTTCCGGGACAGGGGGACCTACGAGCAGTACTTC.

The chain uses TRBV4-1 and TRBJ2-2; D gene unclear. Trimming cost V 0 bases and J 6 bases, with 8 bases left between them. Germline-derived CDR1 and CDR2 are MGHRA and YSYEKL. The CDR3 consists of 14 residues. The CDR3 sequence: CASSQDGVAGELFF. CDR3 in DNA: TGCGCCAGCAGCCAAGATGGGGTAGCCGGGGAGCTGTTTTTT.

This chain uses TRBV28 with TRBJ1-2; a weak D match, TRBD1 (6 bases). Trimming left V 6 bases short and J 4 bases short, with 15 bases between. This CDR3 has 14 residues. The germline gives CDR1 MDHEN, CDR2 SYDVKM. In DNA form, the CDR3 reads TGTGCCAGCAGCTTAAAAACAGGGACCTATGGCTACACCTTC. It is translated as CASSLKTGTYGYTF.

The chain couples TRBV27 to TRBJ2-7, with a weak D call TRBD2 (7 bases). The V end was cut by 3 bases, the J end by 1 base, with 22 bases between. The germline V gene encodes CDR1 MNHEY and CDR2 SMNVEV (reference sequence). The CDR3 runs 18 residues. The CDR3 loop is CASSFLHASAGASYEQYF. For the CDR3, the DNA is TGTGCCAGCAGTTTCCTCCACGCTTCGGCGGGGGCATCCTACGAGCAGTACTTC.

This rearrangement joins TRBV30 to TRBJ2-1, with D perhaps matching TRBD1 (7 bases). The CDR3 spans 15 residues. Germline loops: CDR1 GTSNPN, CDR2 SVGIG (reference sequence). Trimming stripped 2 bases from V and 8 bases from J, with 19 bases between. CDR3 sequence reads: CAWSPGDSLADEQFF. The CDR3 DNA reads TGTGCCTGGAGTCCGGGGGACAGCCTGGCTGATGAGCAGTTCTTC. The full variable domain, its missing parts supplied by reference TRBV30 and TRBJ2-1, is SQTIHQWPATLVQPVGSPLSLECTVEGTSNPNLYWYRQAAGRGLQLLFYSVGIGQISSEVPQNLSASRPQDRQFILSSKKLLLSDSGFYLCAWSPGDSLADEQFFGPGTRLTVL.

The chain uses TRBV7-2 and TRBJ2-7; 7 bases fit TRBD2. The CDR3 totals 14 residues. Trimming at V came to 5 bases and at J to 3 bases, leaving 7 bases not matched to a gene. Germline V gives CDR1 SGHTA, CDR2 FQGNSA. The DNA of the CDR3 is TGTGCCAGCAGCCTCCGGCCTAGCGGCTACGAGCAGTACTTC. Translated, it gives CASSLRPSGYEQYF.